Listed below are T cell receptor beta chains from one sample, sequenced in a study of cytomegalovirus exposure and HLA in healthy donors. The repertoire was sequenced with immunoSEQ multiplex PCR; TCRdb's copy has only in-frame clones and lacks some. The sample consists of some 65,000 clones, approximately 68% of them appearing once. The sample taken for sequencing was PBMCs. All receptors derive from a woman under 40 in good health and CMV-seronegative. CDR3s include the opening cysteine and the closing phenylalanine or tryptophan.

V: TRBV19; J: TRBJ1-2; CDR3: CASSRGQGGIDGYTF
V: TRBV5-1; J: TRBJ1-1; CDR3: CASSPGTGNTEAFF
V: TRBV5-1; J: TRBJ1-4; CDR3: CASSLAGTGLYEKLFF
V: TRBV30; J: TRBJ1-2; CDR3: CAWSPPGGANYGYTF
V: TRBV5-4; J: TRBJ1-5; CDR3: CASSQQGAGSNQPQHF
V: TRBV6-5; J: TRBJ1-4; CDR3: CASSYSNTLDEKLFF
V: TRBV18; J: TRBJ1-1; CDR3: CASSLRGTEPGSTEAFF
V: TRBV5-1; J: TRBJ2-7; CDR3: CASSSGGTSGSYEQYF
V: TRBV19; J: TRBJ1-5; CDR3: CASSPMGGGPQHF
V: TRBV28; J: TRBJ1-1; CDR3: CASSLPPLSRGNTEAFF
V: TRBV5-1; J: TRBJ1-1; CDR3: CASRGRPAKNTEAFF
V: TRBV6-6; J: TRBJ1-6; CDR3: CASSYSGQGGSPLHF
V: TRBV9; J: TRBJ1-1; CDR3: CASSVGEGVMNTEAFF
V: TRBV5-4; J: TRBJ1-4; CDR3: CASSPDRWGEKLFF
V: TRBV5-1; J: TRBJ2-3; CDR3: CASRKVGGDTQYF
V: TRBV7-6; J: TRBJ2-7; CDR3: CASSTFSSYEQYF
V: TRBV30; J: TRBJ2-7; CDR3: CAWSVGGGGYEQYF
V: TRBV15; J: TRBJ1-4; CDR3: CATSRDHHILGQLNEKLFF
V: TRBV30; J: TRBJ2-5; CDR3: CAWRETSGTQKTQYF
V: TRBV9; J: TRBJ1-1; CDR3: CASSVAIVGRSTEAFF
V: TRBV6-4; J: TRBJ2-1; CDR3: CASRAGPNNEQFF
V: TRBV5-1; J: TRBJ2-3; CDR3: CASGRTGVSTDTQYF
V: TRBV11-2; J: TRBJ2-2; CDR3: CASSPGGLNTGELFF
V: TRBV27; J: TRBJ1-5; CDR3: CASSFGTGSNQPQHF
V: TRBV7-8; J: TRBJ2-1; CDR3: CASSSLSAGGNHNEQFF
V: TRBV9; J: TRBJ2-2; CDR3: CASSVVSGPGELFF
V: TRBV16; J: TRBJ2-7; CDR3: CASSLLSSYEQYF
V: TRBV5-1; J: TRBJ1-2; CDR3: CASSTGQGSSKSFYGYTF
V: TRBV6-5; J: TRBJ2-3; CDR3: CASSYSQGTGTDTQYF
V: TRBV7-9; J: TRBJ1-1; CDR3: CASSQEERTEAFF
V: TRBV6-5; J: TRBJ2-7; CDR3: CASSPIDGDSYEQYF
V: TRBV5-6; J: TRBJ1-6; CDR3: CASSWSYSNSPLHF
V: TRBV5-1; J: TRBJ2-3; CDR3: CASSTPTSTDTQYF
V: TRBV11-2; J: TRBJ2-7; CDR3: CASSPPRTSVYEQYF
V: TRBV10-3; J: TRBJ2-3; CDR3: CAASSGGTDTQYF
V: TRBV19; J: TRBJ2-5; CDR3: CASSIFAGGIQETQYF
V: TRBV9; J: TRBJ1-2; CDR3: CASSVTNLGQGVADGYTF
V: TRBV19; J: TRBJ1-5; CDR3: CASSQDSRGSRPQHF
V: TRBV5-1; J: TRBJ1-1; CDR3: CASSLGWGNLAAFF
V: TRBV18; J: TRBJ1-1; CDR3: CASSPPKGTGGADTEAFF
V: TRBV11-2; J: TRBJ1-4; CDR3: CASSPPGTMGEKLFF
V: TRBV6-6; J: TRBJ2-3; CDR3: CATRSGGGEDTQYF
V: TRBV7-8; J: TRBJ1-4; CDR3: CASSPRTGTTNEKLFF
V: TRBV7-2; J: TRBJ1-5; CDR3: CASSTTEFRQQPQHF
V: TRBV5-4; J: TRBJ1-1; CDR3: CASSLEGTGGTEAFF
V: TRBV25-1; J: TRBJ2-1; CDR3: CASSEYRAGSQFF
V: TRBV6-1; J: TRBJ1-3; CDR3: CASSEPFYSGNTIYF
V: TRBV10-2; J: TRBJ2-1; CDR3: CASSRQAFFAEQFF
V: TRBV7-9; J: TRBJ2-3; CDR3: CASSSLPGGGTADTQYF